Following are 20 T cell receptor beta chains from one sample sequenced in a study of monozygotic twins with inflammatory bowel disease. TCRdb reprocessed the 5' RACE reads and keeps a single row for each CDR3 protein, giving no DNA. In total, the table holds 95,000 to 110,000 distinct CDR3 sequences. Sample: blood. The receptors shown here come from a human donor with ulcerative colitis or Crohn's disease, or a healthy co-twin of an affected twin (not recorded which).

This chain links TRBV29-1 with TRBJ2-4; TCRdb names TRBD1, which stays unverified in the absence of DNA. The CDR3 is 12 residues long. Germline CDR1 and CDR2: SQVTM and ANQGSEA. The CDR3 sequence: CSVWKGGNMQYF.

V is TRBV7-6 and J is TRBJ2-2. The germline CDR1 and CDR2 sequences are SGHVS and FNYEAQ. There are 14 residues in the CDR3. This CDR3 is CASSLAGTRGELFF.

The chain uses TRBV20-1 and TRBJ2-1; the D call of TRBD2 rests on TCRdb alone, since no DNA is present to check it. Germline-derived CDR1 and CDR2 are DFQATT and SNEGSKA (reference sequence). This CDR3 is built from 15 residues. The CDR3 sequence: CSAPISGRSLNEQFF.

The chain combines TRBV20-1 with TRBJ2-5; the TCRdb call, TRBD2, lacks DNA for checking. CDR1 and CDR2 (germline): DFQATT, SNEGSKA (reference sequence). CDR3 length: 15 residues. This chain's CDR3 is CSARPPGLPQETQYF.

V gene TRBV12-3 or TRBV12-4 combines with J gene TRBJ2-1; TCRdb's D call, TRBD1, is unchecked because there is no DNA. This CDR3 is built from 17 residues. The CDR3 sequence: CASSWAAGGISYNEQFF.

V is TRBV6-2 or TRBV6-3 and J is TRBJ1-5; TCRdb's D call of TRBD1 is untestable without DNA. The CDR3 covers 16 residues. CDR1 and CDR2 (germline): MNHEY, SVGEGT. The CDR3 sequence is CASSYPPRTVNQPQHF.

The chain uses TRBV27 and TRBJ1-1; the D call of TRBD1 rests on TCRdb alone, since no DNA is present to check it. This CDR3 spans 15 amino acids. Germline loops: CDR1 MNHEY, CDR2 SMNVEV (reference sequence). CDR3 sequence reads: CASSFRQKLNTEAFF.

This chain links TRBV5-4 with TRBJ2-7; the TCRdb call, TRBD1, lacks DNA for checking. The CDR3 runs 13 residues. The germline V gene has CDR1 SGHNT and CDR2 YYREEE (reference sequence). CDR3 protein: CASSFPGAYEQYF.

The V and J genes are TRBV20-1 and TRBJ1-5; the TRBD1 assignment by TCRdb is unverifiable without DNA. The germline gives CDR1 DFQATT, CDR2 SNEGSKA (reference sequence). The CDR3 is 12 residues long. The CDR3 spells CSARKGGRPQHF.

V is TRBV2 and J is TRBJ2-5; TCRdb proposes TRBD2, but this gene call is untestable without DNA. The germline CDR1 and CDR2 sequences are SNHLY and FYNNEI. The CDR3 has 12 residues. CDR3 in amino acids: CALGGNQETQYF. Full variable domain (missing parts from reference TRBV2 and TRBJ2-5): EPEVTQTPSHQVTQMGQEVILRCVPISNHLYFYWYRQILGQKVEFLVSFYNNEISEKSEIFDDQFSVERPDGSNFTLKIRSTKLEDSAMYFCALGGNQETQYFGPGTRLLVL.

The V call is TRBV12-3 or TRBV12-4, the J call TRBJ1-6; TCRdb proposes TRBD1, but this gene call is untestable without DNA. The CDR3 consists of 17 residues. Here the CDR3 reads CASREGQLSFYNSPLHF.

This sequence joins TRBV3-1 and TRBJ1-5. The length of the CDR3 is 14 residues. Germline V gene lookup returns CDR1 LGHDT and CDR2 YNNKEL (reference sequence). The CDR3 here is CASSHYGSNQPQHF.

V and J are TRBV20-1 and TRBJ1-1; TCRdb's D gene call, TRBD1, goes unchecked for lack of DNA. The CDR3 contains 13 residues. The germline gives CDR1 DFQATT, CDR2 SNEGSKA (reference sequence). The CDR3 sequence is CSASPGAHTEAFF.

This sequence joins TRBV15 and TRBJ2-2; the D call from TCRdb, TRBD1, cannot be confirmed without DNA. This CDR3 is built from 15 residues. Per germline, CDR1 LNHNV and CDR2 YYDKDF (reference sequence). CDR3 sequence: CATSREDRAAGELFF.

The chain links TRBV12-3 or TRBV12-4 to TRBJ2-2; TCRdb designates TRBD1, a call that cannot be tested without DNA. CDR3 length: 17 residues. The CDR3 is CASIVGHGTENTGELFF.

The J gene is TRBJ1-4, the V gene TRBV12-3 or TRBV12-4. The CDR3 runs to 15 residues. The CDR3 sequence is CASSFMGFTNEKLFF.

V usage is TRBV7-2 and J usage is TRBJ1-5; TCRdb reports TRBD1, a call that lacks DNA to check it against. CDR1 is SGHTA, CDR2 FQGNSA, per germline. The CDR3 is 17 amino acids. CDR3 sequence reads: CASSPRGVGLARQPQHF.

The CDR3 reads CASSQQGTTYEQYF. The rearrangement uses TRBV6-2 or TRBV6-3 and TRBJ2-7; the D call from TCRdb, TRBD1, cannot be confirmed without DNA. The CDR3 has 14 residues. Germline V gene data show CDR1 as MNHEY and CDR2 as SVGEGT.

The rearrangement links TRBV6-2 or TRBV6-3 to TRBJ2-5. This CDR3 is 12 amino acids long. The germline V gene has CDR1 MNHEY and CDR2 SVGEGT. CDR3 in amino acids: CASSGFLETQYF.

V gene TRBV7-3 combines with J gene TRBJ2-5; the D call from TCRdb, TRBD1, cannot be confirmed without DNA. Germline V lookup: CDR1 SGHTA, CDR2 FQGTGA. This CDR3 comprises 13 residues. The CDR3 here is CASSKDSQETQYF. Supplemented by reference TRBV7-3 and TRBJ2-5, the full variable domain reads GAGVSQTPSNKVTEKGKYVELRCDPISGHTALYWYRQSLGQGPEFLIYFQGTGAADDSGLPNDRFFAVRPEGSVSTLKIQRTERGDSAVYLCASSKDSQETQYFGPGTRLLVL.